The present T cell receptor (beta chain) was sequenced within a study of cytomegalovirus exposure and HLA in healthy donors. Study overall: HLA-typed donors contributed around 88 million unique TCRs, which were held in an early data release.

The study ran its PCR with 60 Vbeta and 13 Jbeta primers. Assay: immunoSEQ multiplex PCR; the TCRdb copy retains only in-frame clones and omits some. This table holds about 43,000 clones, about 72% found once. The specimen sequenced was PBMCs. The clonotype was recovered from a man aged 30 to 39 in good health and CMV-seronegative.

The CDR3 region has the DNA TGTGCCAGCAGTGATTCAGGGGGCGTTGAAAAACTGTTTTTT. Translation gives CASSDSGGVEKLFF. The chain has TRBV25-1 and TRBJ1-4; 8 nucleotides match TRBD1. Germline V gene data show CDR1 as MGHDK and CDR2 as SYGVNS. The CDR3 extends over 14 amino acids. The ends lost 3 bases at V and 7 bases at J; junction bases unmatched: 4. The whole variable domain, remainder taken from reference TRBV25-1 and TRBJ1-4, is EADIYQTPRYLVIGTGKKITLECSQTMGHDKMYWYQQDPGMELHLIHYSYGVNSTEKGDLSSESTVSRIRTEHFPLTLESARPSHTSQYLCASSDSGGVEKLFFGSGTQLSVL.